This T cell receptor (beta chain) is from a study of CD8 T cells in Susac syndrome. Random-hexamer reverse transcription was applied to roughly 0.45 to 1 ug RNA. TCRdb reanalysed the immunoSEQ multiplex PCR reads using MiXCR and keeps one entry per CDR3 protein. Here the sample spans some 100,000 distinct CDR3 sequences, around 93% being singletons. The origin of this receptor is a human donor in good health. The sample comprised CD8+ T cells from PBMCs.

CDR3 sequence (DNA): TGTGCCAGCAGCGGGGGGCCCTCCTACGAGCAGTACTTC. It is translated as CASSGGPSYEQYF. This chain connects TRBV9 to TRBJ2-7, with D perhaps matching TRBD1 (6 bases). The germline V and J ends were trimmed by 3 bases and 0 bases, with 7 bases remaining between them. This CDR3 comprises 13 residues. CDR1 is SGDLS and CDR2 is YYNGEE in the germline V gene. The complete variable domain, with remaining parts taken from reference TRBV9 and TRBJ2-7, reads DSGVTQTPKHLITATGQRVTLRCSPRSGDLSVYWYQQSLDQGLQFLIQYYNGEERAKGNILERFSAQQFPDLHSELNLSSLELGDSALYFCASSGGPSYEQYFGPGTRLTVT.